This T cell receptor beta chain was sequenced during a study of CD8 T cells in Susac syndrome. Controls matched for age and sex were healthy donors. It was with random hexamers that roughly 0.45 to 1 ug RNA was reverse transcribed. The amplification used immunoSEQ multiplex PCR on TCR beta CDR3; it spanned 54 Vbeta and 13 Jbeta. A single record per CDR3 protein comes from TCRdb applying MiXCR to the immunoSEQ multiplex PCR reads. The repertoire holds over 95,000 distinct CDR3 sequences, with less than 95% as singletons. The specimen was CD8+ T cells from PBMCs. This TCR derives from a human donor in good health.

The CDR3 sequence is CSAWSGSADTQYF. The CDR3 DNA reads TGCAGTGCTTGGAGCGGTTCAGCAGATACGCAGTATTTT. The chain couples TRBV20-1 to TRBJ2-3; a weak D match, TRBD2 (5 bases). Trimming removed 5 bases at V and 4 bases at J, with 13 bases between. The CDR3 loop spans 13 amino acids. The germline V gene has CDR1 DFQATT and CDR2 SNEGSKA (reference sequence).